A selection of T cell receptor beta chains follows, all from one sample in a study of cytomegalovirus exposure and HLA in healthy donors. The table came from immunoSEQ multiplex PCR; TCRdb's copy has only in-frame clones and leaves some out. The repertoire holds about 130,000 clones, with 80% as singletons. The material sequenced was PBMCs. These receptors all stem from a man aged 25 to 40 in good health. The CDR3 runs from the conserved cysteine through the conserved F or W. The order of the fields is D gene, CDR3 length, V gene, J gene, clone size, CDR3 DNA, CDR3 protein. The D gene is left open where the match is weak. Not all rows give a size; the values are once, few, many and, for expanded clones, a class.

-	14	TRBV13	TRBJ2-7	-	TGTGCCAGCAGCCCCCATCCCCGGGACATAAAGCAGTACTTC	CASSPHPRDIKQYF
-	15	TRBV7-6	TRBJ1-5	-	TGTGCCAGCAGCTTCGGATCAGGGCCGAATCAGCCCCAGCATTTT	CASSFGSGPNQPQHF
-	18	TRBV28	TRBJ2-6	-	TGTGCCAGCAGTTTACCCCTATACCTTTACTCTGGGGCCAACGTCCTGACTTTC	CASSLPLYLYSGANVLTF
TRBD2	14	TRBV19	TRBJ2-7	-	TGTGCCAGTAGTCTTACTAGCGGGAGCTACGAGCAGTACTTC	CASSLTSGSYEQYF
-	12	TRBV18	TRBJ2-7	-	TGTGCCAGCTCACCGGCATCCTACGAGCAGTACTTC	CASSPASYEQYF
TRBD2	16	TRBV5-6	TRBJ2-6	-	TGTGCCAGCAGCTTGGTGGCGGGAGGGGAGGCCAACGTCCTGACTTTC	CASSLVAGGEANVLTF
TRBD2	15	TRBV14	TRBJ2-7	-	TGTGCCAGCAGCCCACGACCAGCGGGGGACTACGAGCAGTACTTC	CASSPRPAGDYEQYF
TRBD2	16	TRBV7-9	TRBJ2-3	few	TGTGCCAGCAGCTTAGGCGCGGGAGGGAATACAGATACGCAGTATTTT	CASSLGAGGNTDTQYF
-	15	TRBV7-3	TRBJ2-1	-	TGTGCCAGCAGCTTAAGTAAGCCAGCGGCTGGTGAGCAGTTCTTC	CASSLSKPAAGEQFF
-	15	TRBV19	TRBJ2-2	-	TGTGCCAGTAGTAGGGCTGCTACGAACACCGGGGAGCTGTTTTTT	CASSRAATNTGELFF
-	13	TRBV6-5	TRBJ1-1	-	TGTGCCATCCGATCAAGACAGAACACTGAAGCTTTCTTT	CAIRSRQNTEAFF
-	14	TRBV6-6	TRBJ2-5	-	TGTGCCAGCAGTTCCGGCGGGACCCGGGGGACCCAGTACTTC	CASSSGGTRGTQYF
-	15	TRBV5-1	TRBJ2-7	few	TGCGCCAGCAGCTTGGAGCCGGACATCCACTACGAGCAGTACTTC	CASSLEPDIHYEQYF
-	13	TRBV7-9	TRBJ2-5	-	TGTTCCAGCAGCGTCCTAGTTTATGAGACCCAGTACTTC	CSSSVLVYETQYF
TRBD1	15	TRBV6-1	TRBJ2-2	-	TGTGCCAGCAGAGAGGGACAGGGGAACACCGGGGAGCTGTTTTTT	CASREGQGNTGELFF
-	13	TRBV6-5	TRBJ1-2	-	TGTGCCAGCAGCCTCCAAAGACAGGCCCGCTACACCTTC	CASSLQRQARYTF
-	12	TRBV5-1	TRBJ1-2	-	TGCGCCAGCAGCCCCCAGGTGGAAGGCTACACCTTC	CASSPQVEGYTF
-	12	TRBV7-9	TRBJ2-2	few	TGTGCCAGCAGATCAACTTACGGGGAGCTGTTTTTT	CASRSTYGELFF
-	13	TRBV10-1	TRBJ2-2	-	TGCGCCAGCAGTGACCAAAACACCGGGGAGCTGTTTTTT	CASSDQNTGELFF
-	13	TRBV2	TRBJ1-2	-	TGTGCCAGCATGTCTGGGACTCTCTATGGCTACACCTTC	CASMSGTLYGYTF
TRBD2	18	TRBV5-1	TRBJ2-1	-	TGCGCCAGCAGCTTGCCCGCCCCGGGGAGGGATTCCTACAATGAGCAGTTCTTC	CASSLPAPGRDSYNEQFF
-	13	TRBV5-6	TRBJ2-1	few	TGTGCCAGCAGCTTTTTTGGAAGAGGGGAGCAGTTCTTC	CASSFFGRGEQFF
-	13	TRBV7-9	TRBJ2-1	few	TGTGCCAGCAGCCCGCGAGGAGACAATGAGCAGTTCTTC	CASSPRGDNEQFF
TRBD2	15	TRBV4-3	TRBJ2-1	-	TGCGCCAGCAGCCCCCCGGGACTAGCGGGAGTTGAGCAGTTCTTC	CASSPPGLAGVEQFF
-	14	TRBV7-2	TRBJ1-1	-	TGTGCCAGCAGCTTAGTAGCGGCGAACACTGAAGCTTTCTTT	CASSLVAANTEAFF
TRBD1	16	TRBV2	TRBJ2-7	few	TGTGCCAGCAGTGAAGACAGGGGATACGGTGCCTACGAGCAGTACTTC	CASSEDRGYGAYEQYF
-	17	TRBV28	TRBJ2-3	-	TGTGCCAGCAGTTTAGTCGCTAGAACCGCCGAAGAAAATACGCAGTATTTT	CASSLVARTAEENTQYF
-	17	TRBV5-3	TRBJ1-5	-	TGTGCCAGAAGCTTGATCCAGCGGATGAATAGCAATCAGCCCCAGCATTTT	CARSLIQRMNSNQPQHF
TRBD1	16	TRBV9	TRBJ1-5	-	TGTGCCAGCCGAGAGTTGGGACAGGGAACGGAACAGCCCCAGCATTTT	CASRELGQGTEQPQHF
-	13	TRBV16	TRBJ1-2	-	TGTGCCAGCAGCCAATCCCAGGGGAGTGGCTACACCTTC	CASSQSQGSGYTF
-	14	TRBV10-2	TRBJ1-5	once	TGCGCCAGCAGTGAAGGTGGGGCTAATCAGCCCCAGCATTTT	CASSEGGANQPQHF
-	17	TRBV15	TRBJ2-4	once	TGTGCCACCAGCAGGGACAGAATAGGAGTAGCCAAAAACATTCAGTACTTC	CATSRDRIGVAKNIQYF
-	16	TRBV4-3	TRBJ2-1	few	TGCGCCAGCAGCGCACCAGCCTCTAGCCCCTACAATGAGCAGTTCTTC	CASSAPASSPYNEQFF
TRBD2	17	TRBV10-3	TRBJ2-7	-	TGTGCCATCACCTCCGCCGGGACTAGCGGGGGGTACTACGAGCAGTACTTC	CAITSAGTSGGYYEQYF
TRBD2	16	TRBV7-8	TRBJ2-7	-	TGTGCCAGCAGCTTAGACGCTAGCGGGAGGGCCGGGGAGCAGTACTTC	CASSLDASGRAGEQYF
-	20	TRBV10-3	TRBJ2-1	-	TGTGCCATCAGTGGGGACTCTGCCGCCCCGGTAATGGACTCCTACAATGAGCAGTTCTTC	CAISGDSAAPVMDSYNEQFF
-	15	TRBV27	TRBJ2-2	-	TGTGCCAGCAGCAATGACCGTAGGGGAACCGGGGAGCTGTTTTTT	CASSNDRRGTGELFF
TRBD2	16	TRBV12-5	TRBJ2-2	-	TGTGCTAGTGGTTTTAAGCGGGAGGGCCCCACCGGGGAGCTGTTTTTT	CASGFKREGPTGELFF
-	13	TRBV6-5	TRBJ1-4	-	TGTGCCAGCGCTAGTGCAACTAATGAAAAACTGTTTTTT	CASASATNEKLFF
-	15	TRBV2	TRBJ1-1	-	TGTGCCAGCAGTGAAGAAGCATTGTTGGACACTGAAGCTTTCTTT	CASSEEALLDTEAFF